This TCR beta chain is from a study of cytomegalovirus exposure and HLA in healthy donors. Study-level points and caveats: Further analysis, carried out later, found HLA-associated TCR beta chains more clonally expanded than equally common other chains. TCR association rates varied by HLA locus in a later analysis, with DRB1 highest and HLA-C lowest. For most TCR beta V segments, an earlier analysis put the productive rate at about 87% or about 30% of the time. Rare TCR sequences predominated, though certain public TCRs were found in many donors.

PCR used 60 Vbeta primers and 13 Jbeta primers. Profiled with immunoSEQ multiplex PCR; TCRdb holds only in-frame clones, not every one. The sample consists of some 130,000 clones, around 63% of them appearing once. J was trimmed by 2 bases and V by 7 bases; bases with no gene match: 8. Germline V gene lookup returns CDR1 MNHNS and CDR2 SASEGT. CDR3 size: 14 residues. Worth noting for this clone: Antigen unknown.

The sample comprised PBMCs. This clonotype was obtained from a man between 40 and 49 years old in good health and CMV-seropositive. The chain links TRBV6-1 to TRBJ2-7; TRBD1 agrees at 7 bases. The CDR3 sequence: CASKDRIVPYEQYF. In nucleotides, the CDR3 is TGTGCCAGCAAGGACAGGATAGTGCCCTACGAGCAGTACTTC.